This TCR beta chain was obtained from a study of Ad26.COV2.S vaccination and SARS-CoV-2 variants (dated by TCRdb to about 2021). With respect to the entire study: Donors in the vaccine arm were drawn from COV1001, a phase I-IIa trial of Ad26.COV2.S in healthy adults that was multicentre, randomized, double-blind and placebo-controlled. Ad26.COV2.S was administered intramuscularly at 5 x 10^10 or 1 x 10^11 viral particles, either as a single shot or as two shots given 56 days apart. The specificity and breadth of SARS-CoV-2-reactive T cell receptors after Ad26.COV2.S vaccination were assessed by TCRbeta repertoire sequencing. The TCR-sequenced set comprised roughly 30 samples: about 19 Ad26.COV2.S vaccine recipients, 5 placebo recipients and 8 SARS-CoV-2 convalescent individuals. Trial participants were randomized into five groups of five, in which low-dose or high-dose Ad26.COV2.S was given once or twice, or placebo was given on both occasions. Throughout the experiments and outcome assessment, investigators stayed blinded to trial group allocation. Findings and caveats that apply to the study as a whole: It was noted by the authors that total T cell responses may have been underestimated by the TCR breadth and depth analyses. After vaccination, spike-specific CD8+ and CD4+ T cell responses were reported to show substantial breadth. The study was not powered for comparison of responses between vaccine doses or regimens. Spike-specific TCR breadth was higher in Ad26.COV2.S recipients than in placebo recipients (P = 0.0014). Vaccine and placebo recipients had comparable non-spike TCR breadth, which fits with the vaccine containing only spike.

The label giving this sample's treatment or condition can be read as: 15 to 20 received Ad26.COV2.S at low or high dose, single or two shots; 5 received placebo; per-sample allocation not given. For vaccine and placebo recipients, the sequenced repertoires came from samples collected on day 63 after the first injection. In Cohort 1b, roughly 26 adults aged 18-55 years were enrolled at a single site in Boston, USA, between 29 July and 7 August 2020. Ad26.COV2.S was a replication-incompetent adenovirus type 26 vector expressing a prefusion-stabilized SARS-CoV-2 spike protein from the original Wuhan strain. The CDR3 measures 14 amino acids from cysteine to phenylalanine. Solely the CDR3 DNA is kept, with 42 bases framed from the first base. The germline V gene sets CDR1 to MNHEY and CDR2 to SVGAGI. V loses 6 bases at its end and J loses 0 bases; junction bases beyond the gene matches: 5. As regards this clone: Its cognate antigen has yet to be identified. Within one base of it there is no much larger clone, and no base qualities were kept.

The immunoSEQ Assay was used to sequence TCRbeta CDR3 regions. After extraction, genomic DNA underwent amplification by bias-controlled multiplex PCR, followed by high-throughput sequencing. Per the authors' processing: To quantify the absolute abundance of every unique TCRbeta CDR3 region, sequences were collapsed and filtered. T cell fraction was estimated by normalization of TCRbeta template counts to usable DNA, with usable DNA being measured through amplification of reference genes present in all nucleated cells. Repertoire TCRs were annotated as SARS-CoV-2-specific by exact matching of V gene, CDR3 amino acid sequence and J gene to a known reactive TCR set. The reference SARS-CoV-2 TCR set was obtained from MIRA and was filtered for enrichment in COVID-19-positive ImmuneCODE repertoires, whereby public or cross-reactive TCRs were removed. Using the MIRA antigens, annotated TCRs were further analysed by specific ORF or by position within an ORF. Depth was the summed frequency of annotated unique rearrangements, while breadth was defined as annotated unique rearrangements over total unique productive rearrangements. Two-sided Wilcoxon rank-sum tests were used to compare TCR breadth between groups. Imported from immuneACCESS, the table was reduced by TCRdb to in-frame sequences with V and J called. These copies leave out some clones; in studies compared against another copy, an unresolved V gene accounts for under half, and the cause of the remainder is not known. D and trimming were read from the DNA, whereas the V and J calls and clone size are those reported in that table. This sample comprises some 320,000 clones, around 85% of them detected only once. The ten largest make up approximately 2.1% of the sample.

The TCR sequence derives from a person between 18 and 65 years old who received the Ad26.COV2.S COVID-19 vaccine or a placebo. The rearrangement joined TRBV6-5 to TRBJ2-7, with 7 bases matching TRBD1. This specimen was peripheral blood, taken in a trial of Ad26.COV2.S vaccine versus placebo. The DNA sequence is TGTGCCAGCAGATTGACAGGGAGCTCCTACGAGCAGTACTTC. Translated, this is CASRLTGSSYEQYF.